This paragraph reports one TCR beta chain. Its cognate antigen has yet to be identified. No much larger clonotype is one base removed from it; base qualities were not supplied. This sample was taken from a study of vaccination effects on CD4 cells after COVID-19 (dated 2022 in TCRdb). Study-level background: Across the study, the median time from the second dose to post-vaccine sampling was 72 days (range 14 to 241). The full study included around ten COVID-19 convalescent patients and a few SARS-CoV-2-naive healthy vaccine recipients. In the study, cultures from other donors were sequenced using the Oncomine TCR Beta short-read assay on an Illumina iSeq 100. The study compared SARS-CoV-2 spike-specific CD4+ TCR repertoires before and after mRNA vaccination in COVID-19 convalescent patients and infection-naive vaccine recipients.

To identify antigen-specific CD4+ T cell clonotypes by their expansion, the ViraFEST assay first stimulated PBMC with viral peptide pools and then applied TCR sequencing. After around ten days of culture, CD4+ T cells were isolated with the EasySep CD4+ T cell isolation kit. Each participant received two doses of an mRNA SARS-CoV-2 vaccine, either BNT162b2 or mRNA-1273. Healthy vaccine recipients had no prior SARS-CoV-2 infection, confirmed by negative nucleocapsid antibodies before and after vaccination. Approximately 2 million PBMC per well were cultured in IMDM with about 5.4% human AB serum, 10 IU/ml IL-2 and gentamicin, plus 10 ug/ml peptides. Half of the culture medium was replaced with fresh IL-2-containing medium on days 3 and 7. Unless noted otherwise, every peptide stimulation condition was grown in triplicate wells. Using Ficoll-Paque Plus gradient centrifugation, PBMC were separated from whole blood and then either used fresh or cryopreserved at -140C. The overlapping peptide pools covered the spike proteins of SARS-CoV-2 as well as those of the common cold coronaviruses HCoV-NL63, HCoV-OC43 and HCoV-229E. The QIAamp micro DNA kit was used to extract genomic DNA from the cultured CD4+ T cells.

Receptor libraries were prepared by the immunoSEQ multiplex PCR assay. DNA from the cultured and isolated CD4+ T cells underwent TCR beta CDR3 sequencing. In the paper's pipeline: The analysis removed non-productive TCR sequences, trimmed reads to the CDR3 region, and retained only CDR3s that were 7 or more amino acids long. The MANAFEST web app was used to identify antigen-specific clonotypes by comparing expansion in peptide wells with expansion in reference cultures. Positive clones required FDR<0.05 expansion versus reference and all other wells, odds ratio above 5, and frequency above 0.1% in two replicate wells. Cross-reactive clonotypes were defined as significantly expanded in SARS-CoV-2 spike wells and in at least one common cold coronavirus spike condition. CDR3 similarity was assessed by Levenshtein distance with the stringdist R package, and unrooted trees were built with ape in R 3.6.1. This immuneACCESS table, as held by TCRdb, lists in-frame sequences with V and J called but not all clones. Of the missing ones, under half trace to an unresolved V gene in checked studies; the others have no known cause. V and J calls and clone size follow that table, whereas D and trimming were derived from the DNA. This sample lists almost 70,000 clones; around 70% were detected once. Together, the top ten hold about 1.6% of the sample.

The research as a whole found: Marked clonal contraction was observed in both infection-induced and vaccine-induced clones at late post-vaccination timepoints, consistent with waning T cell responses. Limitations of the study were the small number of convalescent patients and the absence of early post-infection timepoints. Among healthy vaccine recipients, nearly all vaccine-induced clones were SARS-CoV-2 mono-reactive, and just 1 of 255 was cross-reactive with common cold coronaviruses.

Measured from the cysteine to the phenylalanine, the CDR3 is 16 residues long. Just the 48-base CDR3 DNA is kept, in frame starting at base 1. The germline V end is reduced by 7 bases and the J end by 3 bases; junction bases left unmatched: 11. CDR1 and CDR2, looked up from the germline V gene (reference sequence), are LNHDA and SQIVND. Sequences were derived from CD4+ T cells from PBMCs cultured with HCoV-229E spike peptides, sampled after COVID-19 vaccination. Reading the label with the study, this specimen's cell subset or site is: HCoV-229E spike overlapping peptide pool stimulation. The rearranged segments are TRBV19 and TRBJ2-2; the central 7 bases match TRBD1. The origin of this receptor is a human donor who received a COVID-19 vaccine. The CDR3 here reads CASTTERGRYTGELFF. The DNA sequence follows: TGTGCCAGTACCACAGAGAGGGGGCGATACACCGGGGAGCTGTTTTTT.